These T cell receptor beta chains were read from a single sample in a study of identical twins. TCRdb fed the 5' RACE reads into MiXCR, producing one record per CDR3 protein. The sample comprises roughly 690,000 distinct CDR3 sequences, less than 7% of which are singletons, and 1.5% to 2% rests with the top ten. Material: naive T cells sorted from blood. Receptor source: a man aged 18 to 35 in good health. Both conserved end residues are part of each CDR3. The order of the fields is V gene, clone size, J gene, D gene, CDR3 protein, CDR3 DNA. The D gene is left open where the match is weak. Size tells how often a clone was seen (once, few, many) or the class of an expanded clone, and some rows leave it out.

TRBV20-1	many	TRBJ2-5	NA	CSASTGTARETQYF	TGCAGTGCTAGCACCGGGACTGCGAGAGAGACCCAGTACTTC
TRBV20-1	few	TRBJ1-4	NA	CSARDWDKEKLFF	TGCAGTGCTAGAGATTGGGACAAGGAAAAACTGTTTTTT
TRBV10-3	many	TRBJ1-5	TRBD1	CAINARRDRENQPQHF	TGTGCCATCAATGCTCGGAGAGACAGGGAGAATCAGCCCCAGCATTTT
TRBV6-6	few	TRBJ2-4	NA	CASGREFKNIQYF	TGTGCCAGCGGCCGGGAATTTAAAAACATTCAGTACTTC
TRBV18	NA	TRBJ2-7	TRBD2	CASSPGTSGRQLYEQYF	TGTGCCAGCTCACCCGGGACTAGCGGGAGGCAGCTCTACGAGCAGTACTTC
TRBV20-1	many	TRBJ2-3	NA	CSAGGWAAETQYF	TGCAGTGCTGGTGGATGGGCGGCGGAGACGCAGTATTTT
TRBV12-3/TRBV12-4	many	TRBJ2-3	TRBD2	CASSLERGTILSTDTQYF	TGTGCCAGCAGTTTAGAGCGGGGTACCATATTGAGCACAGATACGCAGTATTTT
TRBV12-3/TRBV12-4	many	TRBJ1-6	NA	CASSPGRVYYNSPLHF	TGTGCCAGCAGTCCCGGAAGGGTCTACTATAATTCACCCCTCCACTTT
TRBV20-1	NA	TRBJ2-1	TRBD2	CSPDGTSGRRFNEQFF	TGCAGCCCCGACGGGACTAGCGGGAGGAGATTTAATGAGCAGTTCTTC
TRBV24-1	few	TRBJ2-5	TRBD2	CATSEMSGSSETQYF	TGTGCCACCAGTGAAATGAGCGGGAGTAGTGAGACCCAGTACTTC
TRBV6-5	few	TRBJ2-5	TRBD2	CASSYSTSGQETQYF	TGTGCCAGCAGTTACTCGACTAGCGGCCAAGAGACCCAGTACTTC
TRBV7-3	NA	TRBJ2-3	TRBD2	CASSLNRLAGAVTQYF	TGTGCCAGCAGCTTAAACCGACTAGCGGGAGCTGTTACGCAGTATTTT
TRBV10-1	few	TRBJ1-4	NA	CASNDRAADGLILFF	TGCGCCAGCAACGACCGGGCCGCTGACGGCTTAATACTGTTTTTT
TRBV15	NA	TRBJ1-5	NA	CATSRGRNQPQHF	TGTGCCACCAGCAGGGGCAGAAATCAGCCCCAGCATTTT
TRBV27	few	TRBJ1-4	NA	CASSLQGFEKLFF	TGTGCCAGCAGTTTACAAGGGTTCGAAAAACTGTTTTTT
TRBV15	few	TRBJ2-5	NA	CATSPRQAETQYF	TGTGCCACCAGCCCCCGTCAGGCGGAGACCCAGTACTTC
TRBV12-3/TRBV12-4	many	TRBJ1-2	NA	CASKAPPGGQGYTF	TGTGCCAGCAAGGCCCCCCCCGGGGGACAAGGCTACACCTTC
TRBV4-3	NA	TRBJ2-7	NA	CASSQAGAPTYEQYF	TGCGCCAGCAGCCAAGCGGGAGCGCCCACCTACGAGCAGTACTTC
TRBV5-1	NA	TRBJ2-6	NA	CASSPGLGSGANVLTF	TGCGCCAGCAGCCCAGGGTTGGGCTCTGGGGCCAACGTCCTGACTTTC
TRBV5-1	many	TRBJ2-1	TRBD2	CASSPVSGLAGYEQFF	TGCGCCAGCAGCCCCGTGAGCGGACTAGCGGGTTATGAGCAGTTCTTC
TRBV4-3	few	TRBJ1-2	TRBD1	CASSQSRDSRGYTF	TGCGCCAGCAGCCAATCCCGGGACAGTCGTGGCTACACCTTC
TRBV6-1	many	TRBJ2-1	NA	CASSETVSSYNEQFF	TGTGCCAGCAGTGAGACAGTGAGCTCCTACAATGAGCAGTTCTTC
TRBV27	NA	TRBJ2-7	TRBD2	CASSITSGKVEQYF	TGTGCCAGCTCTATCACTAGCGGGAAGGTCGAGCAGTACTTC
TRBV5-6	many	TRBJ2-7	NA	CASSLEGSPYEQYF	TGTGCCAGCAGCTTGGAGGGGAGCCCCTACGAGCAGTACTTC
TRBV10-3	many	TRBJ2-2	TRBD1	CAISLTGTGDSGELFF	TGTGCCATCAGCCTTACCGGGACAGGCGACTCCGGGGAGCTGTTTTTT
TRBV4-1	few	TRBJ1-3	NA	CASSQDQGTGNTIYF	TGCGCCAGCAGCCAAGATCAGGGTACCGGAAACACCATATATTTT